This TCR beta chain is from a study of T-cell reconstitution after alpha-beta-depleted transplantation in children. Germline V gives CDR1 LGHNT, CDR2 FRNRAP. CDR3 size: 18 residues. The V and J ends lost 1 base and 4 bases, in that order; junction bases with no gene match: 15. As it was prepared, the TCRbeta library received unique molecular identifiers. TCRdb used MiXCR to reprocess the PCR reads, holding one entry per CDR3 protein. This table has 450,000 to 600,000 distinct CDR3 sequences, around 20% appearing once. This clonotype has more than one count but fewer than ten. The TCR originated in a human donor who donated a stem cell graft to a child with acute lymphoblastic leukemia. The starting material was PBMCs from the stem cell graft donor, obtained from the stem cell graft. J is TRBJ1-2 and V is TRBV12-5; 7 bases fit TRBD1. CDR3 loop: CASGLARLPGQCLYGYTF. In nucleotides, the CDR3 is TGTGCTAGTGGTTTGGCGAGATTGCCGGGACAGTGTCTCTATGGCTACACCTTC.